The rows below give T cell receptor beta chains drawn from one sample of a study of cytomegalovirus exposure and HLA in healthy donors. The method was immunoSEQ multiplex PCR; TCRdb's version includes in-frame clones alone and lacks a portion of them. This sample has some 250,000 clones, with 82% found just once. The sequencing sample was made of PBMCs. The receptors were sampled from a woman aged 40-49 years in good health and CMV-seropositive. CDR3s include the opening cysteine and the closing phenylalanine or tryptophan. D genes are given only for firm matches. Where a row states a size, it is once, few, many or the class of an expanded clone; other rows omit it.

j_gene | d_gene | abundance | v_gene | CDR3nt | CDR3aa
TRBJ1-1 | TRBD1 | . | TRBV5-6 | TGTGCCAGCAGCTTGGTTGGACAGGGGTTCGCTGAAGCTTTCTTT | CASSLVGQGFAEAFF
TRBJ2-7 | TRBD2 | . | TRBV5-1 | TGCGCCAGCAGCGGGGGGGGGACCTACGAGCAGTACTTC | CASSGGGTYEQYF
TRBJ1-6 | . | once | TRBV5-8 | TGTGCCAGCAGCTTGCTCGCAGATGTCAATTCACCCCTCCACTTT | CASSLLADVNSPLHF
TRBJ1-2 | TRBD1 | . | TRBV2 | TGTGCCAGTAAAGGACAGGGCGGTGGCTACACCTTC | CASKGQGGGYTF
TRBJ2-7 | TRBD1 | few | TRBV30 | TGTGCCTGGAGTCTGGACAGGGGGCAAGAGCAGTACTTC | CAWSLDRGQEQYF
TRBJ1-1 | TRBD1 | . | TRBV4-2 | TGTGCCAGCAGCCAAGATATTACCAGGGGGGTAACTGAAGCTTTCTTT | CASSQDITRGVTEAFF
TRBJ1-1 | . | . | TRBV7-3 | TGTGCCAGCAGCCCAGTGGGAGGGGCCACTGAAGCTTTCTTT | CASSPVGGATEAFF
TRBJ1-1 | . | . | TRBV10-2 | TGCGCCAGCAGTGAAAGGGGACACCAGAACACTGAAGCTTTCTTT | CASSERGHQNTEAFF
TRBJ2-5 | TRBD2 | few | TRBV5-1 | TGCGCCAGCAGCTTGGAACCTAGCGGGGGAGGAGAGACCCAGTACTTC | CASSLEPSGGGETQYF
TRBJ2-7 | . | . | TRBV2 | TGTGCCAGCACACAGGGTTACGAGCAGTACTTC | CASTQGYEQYF
TRBJ1-3 | . | . | TRBV30 | TGTGCCTGGAGTGTAATGCCAGGCCCTGGAAACACCATATATTTT | CAWSVMPGPGNTIYF
TRBJ2-5 | . | . | TRBV4-1 | TGCGCCAGCAGCCAAGTCTTCACAGGGCCCCAAGAGACCCAGTACTTC | CASSQVFTGPQETQYF
TRBJ2-1 | TRBD2 | . | TRBV7-9 | TGTGCCAGCAGCCCGTCGGGGGGTGAAAATGAGCAGTTCTTC | CASSPSGGENEQFF
TRBJ2-7 | . | . | TRBV7-9 | TGTGCCAGCAGCCTAGGGGAGCTTAACGAGCAGTACTTC | CASSLGELNEQYF
TRBJ2-7 | . | . | TRBV15 | TGTGCCACCAGCAGAGGGACAAACAGGGACTTC | CATSRGTNRDF
TRBJ2-7 | . | . | TRBV5-5 | TGTGCCAGCAGCATACCACCGGGACAAGTGGACGAGCAGTACTTC | CASSIPPGQVDEQYF
TRBJ1-2 | . | . | TRBV5-8 | TGTGCCAGCAGCGTCCTAGCCCATAACGACTATGGCTACACCTTC | CASSVLAHNDYGYTF
TRBJ1-1 | . | . | TRBV19 | TGTGCCAGTAGTATCCGGGGGAACACTGAAGCTTTCTTT | CASSIRGNTEAFF
TRBJ1-1 | . | . | TRBV11-3 | TGTGCCAGCAGCTTAGCAGGGGCTGAAGCTTTCTTT | CASSLAGAEAFF
TRBJ1-6 | TRBD1 | . | TRBV27 | TGTGCCAGCAGGACGGCAGGGGGCGCCTATAATTCACCCCTCCACTTT | CASRTAGGAYNSPLHF
TRBJ2-5 | . | . | TRBV7-9 | TGTGCCTCCCGAGGGGAGACCCAGTACTTC | CASRGETQYF
TRBJ2-1 | TRBD2 | . | TRBV5-6 | TGTGCCAGCAGCTCAACCAGACTAGCGGGAGACAGACGGGATGAGCAGTTCTTC | CASSSTRLAGDRRDEQFF
TRBJ1-2 | TRBD1 | . | TRBV28 | TGTGCCAGCAGTTTGGGACAGGTCTATGGCTACACCTTC | CASSLGQVYGYTF
TRBJ1-5 | . | . | TRBV6-1 | TGTGCCAGCACCTCAAGGGGTGGCAATCAGCCCCAGCATTTT | CASTSRGGNQPQHF
TRBJ1-6 | . | . | TRBV14 | TGTGCCAGCAGCCAAGCCAGGGCCGGTCATTCACCCCTCCACTTT | CASSQARAGHSPLHF
TRBJ2-3 | TRBD1 | . | TRBV5-5 | TGTGCCAGCAGCTTGGGACAGGGGGACACAGATACGCAGTATTTT | CASSLGQGDTDTQYF
TRBJ2-7 | TRBD1 | . | TRBV30 | TGTGCCTGGAGTCGGACAGGGCTGGCGTGGTCCTACGAGCAGTACTTC | CAWSRTGLAWSYEQYF
TRBJ2-7 | . | . | TRBV2 | TGTGCCAGCAGTGAAGCAGCTGGGCTCCCCTCCTACGAGCAGTACTTC | CASSEAAGLPSYEQYF